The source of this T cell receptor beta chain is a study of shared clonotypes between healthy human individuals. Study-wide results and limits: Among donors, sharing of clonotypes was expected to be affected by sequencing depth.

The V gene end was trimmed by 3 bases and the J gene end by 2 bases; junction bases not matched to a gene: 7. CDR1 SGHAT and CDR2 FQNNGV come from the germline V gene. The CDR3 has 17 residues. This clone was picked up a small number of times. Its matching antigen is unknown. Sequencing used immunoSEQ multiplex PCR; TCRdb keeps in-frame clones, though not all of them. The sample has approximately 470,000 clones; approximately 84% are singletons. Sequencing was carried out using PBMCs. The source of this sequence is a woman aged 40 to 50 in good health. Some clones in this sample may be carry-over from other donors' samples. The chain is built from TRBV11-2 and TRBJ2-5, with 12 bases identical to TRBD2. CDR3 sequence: CASSFGLAGRGQETQYF. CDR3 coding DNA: TGTGCCAGCAGCTTCGGACTAGCGGGACGGGGGCAAGAGACCCAGTACTTC.